This T cell receptor beta chain was retrieved from a study of blood T cells in healthy people across ages. Then a second PCR, running about 7 to 11 cycles, was carried out with a sample-barcoded 5' primer and a J-beta primer mix. TCRdb ran MiXCR on the 5' RACE reads and lists one entry per CDR3 protein. The table lists 1.5 million to 2 million distinct CDR3 sequences, less than 50% of them singletons. This CDR3 region has 16 residues. In germline, CDR1 is SGHRS, CDR2 YFSETQ. Trimming left V 0 bases short and J 2 bases short, with 12 bases between. The sequence was collected from a woman aged 40 to 50 in good health. Sequencing was done on a sample of blood. The gene calls are TRBV5-1 and TRBJ2-1, with D unclear. The CDR3 DNA reads as TGCGCCAGCAGCTTGGGCACAGTAAGAACCTACAATGAGCAGTTCTTC. Its protein is CASSLGTVRTYNEQFF.